This T cell receptor beta chain was sequenced in a study of OX40 agonist ivuxolimab in advanced cancers. Study at large: Intravenous ivuxolimab at 0.01 to 10 mg/kg was given to patients every 2 weeks. Cohort: about 80% men, mean age around 60, aged about 20 to 85.

Profiled with immunoSEQ multiplex PCR; TCRdb holds only in-frame clones, not every one. Among 50,000 to 65,000 clones listed, roughly 85% were seen once. Germline V gives CDR1 SQVTM, CDR2 ANQGSEA. The CDR3 covers 14 residues. V shed 7 bases and J 0 bases; nucleotides not matched to a gene: 5. Autoimmune disease history or systemic immunosuppression meant exclusion. The origin of this receptor is an adult with an advanced solid tumor such as melanoma, head and neck, liver or kidney cancer. The input for sequencing was CD4+ or CD8+ T cells sorted from blood, taken in a trial of the OX40 agonist ivuxolimab. The chain combines TRBV29-1 with TRBJ1-1, with TRBD1 matching over 10 bases. The CDR3 loop is CSGGTGAMNTEAFF. The DNA for the CDR3 is TGCAGCGGGGGGACAGGGGCGATGAACACTGAAGCTTTCTTT.